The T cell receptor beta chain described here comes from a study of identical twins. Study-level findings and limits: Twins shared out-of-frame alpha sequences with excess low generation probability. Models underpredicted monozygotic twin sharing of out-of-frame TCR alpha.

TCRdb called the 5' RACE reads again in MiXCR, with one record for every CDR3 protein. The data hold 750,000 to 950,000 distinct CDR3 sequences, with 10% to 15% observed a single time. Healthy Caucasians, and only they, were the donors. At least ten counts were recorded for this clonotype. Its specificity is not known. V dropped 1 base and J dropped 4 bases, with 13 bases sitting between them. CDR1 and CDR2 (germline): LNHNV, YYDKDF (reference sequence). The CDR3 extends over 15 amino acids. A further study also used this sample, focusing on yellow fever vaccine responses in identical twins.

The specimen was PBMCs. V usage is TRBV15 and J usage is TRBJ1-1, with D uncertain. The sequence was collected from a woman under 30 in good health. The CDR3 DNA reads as TGTGCCACCAGCAGAGCCGGCGGGGTAGGCACTGAAGCTTTCTTT. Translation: CATSRAGGVGTEAFF.